This T cell receptor (beta chain) came from a study of cytomegalovirus exposure and HLA in healthy donors. Study observations and caveats: Researchers reported from a later analysis that most CMV-associated TCR beta chains appeared HLA-restricted. Segments of the TCR beta V type were, in most cases, productive about 87% or about 30% of the time in an earlier analysis.

The PCR was carried out with 60 Vbeta primers and 13 Jbeta primers. The protocol was immunoSEQ multiplex PCR, while the TCRdb copy is restricted to in-frame clones and leaves out a portion. Here the sample spans 100,000 to 150,000 clones, around four fifths being singletons. Nominal health characterized the donors when sampled, though unrecorded immune exposures were likely. Trimming took 0 bases from V and 16 from J; bases not matched to a gene: 12. CDR3 length: 14 amino acids. The germline gives CDR1 KGHSH, CDR2 LQKENI. Concerning this clone: The antigen is not known.

The clonotype comes from a woman aged 40 to 50 in good health and CMV-seropositive. Sequencing was done on a sample of PBMCs. V usage is TRBV18 and J usage is TRBJ2-1; 7 positions agree with TRBD2. CDR3 DNA sequence: TGTGCCAGCTCACCACCCGTTGATTGGGAGGGCCGCTTCTTC. As protein: CASSPPVDWEGRFF.